This is a list of T cell receptor beta chains from one sample in a study of T cells in tumors after PD-1 blockade. The assay was immunoSEQ multiplex PCR, and TCRdb's table has in-frame clones only and misses some. This sample has some 66,000 clones, with roughly 70% found just once. Sample: PBMCs, taken after anti-PD-1 treatment. Receptors originate from a human donor with basal cell carcinoma. Each CDR3 is given with its conserved first and last residue. Fields, in order: clone size, V gene, D gene, J gene, CDR3 protein, CDR3 DNA. A D gene is named only where the DNA matches it firmly. Rows give clone size only sometimes, using once, few, many, or a class for an expanded clone.

NA	TRBV5-1	TRBD1	TRBJ2-2	CASSLQTGAGTGELFF	TGCGCCAGCAGCTTACAGACAGGGGCGGGGACCGGGGAGCTGTTTTTT
NA	TRBV5-8	TRBD1	TRBJ1-5	CASSAQGTSNQPQHF	TGTGCCAGCAGCGCACAGGGGACAAGCAATCAGCCCCAGCATTTT
NA	TRBV4-1	NA	TRBJ2-6	CASSQDQGSGANVLTF	TGCGCCAGCAGCCAAGATCAGGGCTCTGGGGCCAACGTCCTGACTTTC
few	TRBV7-9	TRBD1	TRBJ1-2	CASSSGQASFYGYTF	TGTGCCAGCAGCTCTGGACAGGCCAGCTTCTATGGCTACACCTTC
NA	TRBV27	NA	TRBJ1-4	CASSFGRTNEKLFF	TGTGCCAGCAGTTTTGGTAGAACTAATGAAAAACTGTTTTTT
NA	TRBV7-9	TRBD1	TRBJ1-2	CASTRTGENYGYTF	TGTGCCAGCACCCGGACAGGAGAGAACTATGGCTACACCTTC
few	TRBV3-1/TRBV3-2	NA	TRBJ2-1	CASSPTNSYNEQFF	TGTGCCAGCTCACCGACGAATTCCTACAATGAGCAGTTCTTC
NA	TRBV6-4	TRBD1	TRBJ1-6	CASRQGADSPLHF	TGTGCCAGCAGACAGGGGGCAGATTCACCCCTCCACTTT
NA	TRBV5-6	NA	TRBJ2-7	CASSFQKEEYF	TGTGCCAGCAGCTTCCAAAAGGAAGAGTACTTC
NA	TRBV10-3	TRBD1	TRBJ2-7	CAISEGQGGEQYF	TGTGCCATCAGTGAAGGACAGGGGGGCGAGCAGTACTTC
NA	TRBV5-1	NA	TRBJ2-3	CASSLYGAADTQYF	TGCGCCAGCAGCTTGTATGGGGCAGCAGATACGCAGTATTTT
NA	TRBV6-5	TRBD1	TRBJ1-2	CASSLGGQPYGYTF	TGTGCCAGCAGTTTAGGGGGACAGCCGTATGGCTACACCTTC
NA	TRBV7-2	NA	TRBJ2-3	CASSLAGWDTQYF	TGTGCCAGCAGCTTAGCGGGGTGGGATACGCAGTATTTT
NA	TRBV20-1	TRBD1	TRBJ1-5	CSASGLEGAQPQHF	TGCAGTGCTAGTGGGTTGGAGGGGGCCCAGCCCCAGCATTTT
NA	TRBV14	TRBD2	TRBJ2-3	CASSFTGRGAITDTQYF	TGTGCCAGCAGCTTCACTGGGCGGGGGGCCATCACAGATACGCAGTATTTT
NA	TRBV6-1	NA	TRBJ1-5	CASSEIQPQHF	TGTGCCAGCAGTGAAATTCAGCCCCAGCATTTT
NA	TRBV24-1	TRBD1	TRBJ2-1	CATSGTAGDNEQFF	TGTGCCACCAGCGGGACAGCAGGCGACAATGAGCAGTTCTTC
NA	TRBV7-9	TRBD1	TRBJ1-5	CASSSTGVPAPQHF	TGTGCCAGCAGCTCTACAGGGGTCCCGGCGCCCCAGCATTTT
few	TRBV5-6	NA	TRBJ2-7	CASSRIQGHEQYF	TGTGCCAGCAGCCGAATACAGGGTCACGAGCAGTACTTC
NA	TRBV28	NA	TRBJ1-2	CASLRRGLLYGYTF	TGTGCCAGCCTTCGGAGGGGTCTACTCTATGGCTACACCTTC
NA	TRBV5-1	NA	TRBJ2-7	CASSYDSTSYEQYF	TGCGCCAGCAGTTATGACAGCACCTCCTACGAGCAGTACTTC
NA	TRBV19	TRBD1	TRBJ1-5	CASRRTGNSNQPQHF	TGTGCCAGTAGGCGGACAGGCAATAGCAATCAGCCCCAGCATTTT
few	TRBV12-3/TRBV12-4	NA	TRBJ1-1	CASRPLGGTEAFF	TGTGCCAGCAGGCCACTTGGGGGGACTGAAGCTTTCTTT
few	TRBV27	NA	TRBJ2-7	CASSPQQGPISYEQYF	TGTGCCAGCAGTCCCCAACAGGGACCTATCTCCTACGAGCAGTACTTC
NA	TRBV19	TRBD1	TRBJ2-1	CASSKGQGAREQFF	TGTGCCAGTAGTAAGGGACAGGGGGCGCGGGAGCAGTTCTTC
NA	TRBV14	TRBD2	TRBJ2-5	CASSPAGVQTQYF	TGTGCCAGCAGCCCCGCGGGGGTGCAGACCCAGTACTTC
NA	TRBV5-1	NA	TRBJ2-7	CASSPLGPTYEQYF	TGCGCCAGCAGCCCTCTCGGGCCAACCTACGAGCAGTACTTC
NA	TRBV18	NA	TRBJ2-5	CASSPLSGQETQYF	TGTGCCAGCTCACCTCTCAGCGGGCAAGAGACCCAGTACTTC
NA	TRBV4-1	NA	TRBJ2-2	CASSQAIARELFF	TGCGCCAGCAGCCAAGCTATCGCTAGGGAGCTGTTTTTT
NA	TRBV27	NA	TRBJ1-5	CASSLSRTGNQPQHF	TGTGCCAGCAGTTTATCCAGGACCGGCAATCAGCCCCAGCATTTT
NA	TRBV19	NA	TRBJ2-3	CASSFLATDTQYF	TGTGCCAGTAGTTTCCTAGCTACAGATACGCAGTATTTT
NA	TRBV4-2	NA	TRBJ2-1	CASSQVAASYNEQFF	TGTGCCAGCAGCCAAGTAGCGGCCTCCTACAATGAGCAGTTCTTC
NA	TRBV30	NA	TRBJ1-3	CAWSKQAWGSGNTIYF	TGTGCCTGGAGTAAGCAGGCTTGGGGTTCTGGAAACACCATATATTTT
NA	TRBV4-1	TRBD2	TRBJ2-4	CASSPSGGNIQYF	TGCGCCAGCAGCCCTTCGGGGGGAAACATTCAGTACTTC
NA	TRBV5-4	NA	TRBJ1-4	CASSHQQGTEKLFF	TGTGCCAGCAGCCACCAGCAGGGGACTGAAAAACTGTTTTTT
NA	TRBV27	TRBD2	TRBJ2-1	CASRPLAGGYNEQFF	TGTGCCAGCAGACCCCTGGCGGGGGGGTACAATGAGCAGTTCTTC
NA	TRBV25-1	NA	TRBJ2-3	CASSGDHPFTDTQYF	TGTGCCAGCAGTGGGGACCACCCTTTCACAGATACGCAGTATTTT
NA	TRBV15	NA	TRBJ1-6	CATSREENSPLHF	TGTGCCACCAGCAGAGAGGAAAATTCACCCCTCCACTTT
NA	TRBV2	TRBD2	TRBJ2-1	CASSERLAGYNEQFF	TGTGCCAGCAGTGAAAGACTAGCGGGGTACAATGAGCAGTTCTTC
NA	TRBV3-1/TRBV3-2	TRBD2	TRBJ2-7	CASSPGLAGGYYEQYF	TGTGCCAGCAGCCCCGGACTAGCGGGGGGGTACTACGAGCAGTACTTC